Listed below are T cell receptor beta chains from one sample, sequenced in a study of blood T cell repertoires in COVID-19. Generated by immunoSEQ multiplex PCR, the TCRdb table keeps only in-frame clones and is missing some. The data show around 140,000 clones, roughly four fifths seen once. Input material: PBMCs or T cells enriched from blood (not recorded which). The receptors were gathered from a middle-aged man with acute COVID-19. Each CDR3 is given with its conserved first and last residue. D genes are given only for firm matches. The size field is filled for only some rows; it gives once, few, many or a size class.

>TRBV5-4|.|13|.|TRBJ2-5
CASSPGGWETQYF
TGTGCCAGCAGCCCTGGCGGGTGGGAGACCCAGTACTTC
>TRBV3-1/TRBV3-2|.|12|once|TRBJ2-3
CASSQEAISQYF
TGTGCCAGCAGCCAAGAAGCAATTTCCCAGTATTTT
>TRBV5-5|.|13|.|TRBJ1-5
CASSLTGQQPQHF
TGTGCCAGCAGCTTGACAGGGCAACAGCCCCAGCATTTT
>TRBV5-6|.|13|.|TRBJ1-2
CASSLGQHYGYTF
TGTGCCAGCAGCCTGGGACAACACTATGGCTACACCTTC
>TRBV7-9|.|17|.|TRBJ2-3
CASTLMEGLSSTDTQYF
TGTGCCAGCACACTGATGGAGGGACTCTCTAGCACAGATACGCAGTATTTT
>TRBV9|.|12|.|TRBJ2-1
CASSVGGSEQFF
TGTGCCAGCAGCGTAGGAGGAAGTGAGCAGTTCTTC
>TRBV9|.|16|.|TRBJ1-3
CASSVAYQGSGNTIYF
TGTGCCAGCAGCGTAGCGTATCAGGGCTCTGGAAACACCATATATTTT
>TRBV2|TRBD1|15|.|TRBJ2-7
CASMLTGSSSYEQYF
TGTGCCAGCATGCTGACAGGGTCAAGCTCCTACGAGCAGTACTTC
>TRBV7-9|.|12|once|TRBJ1-1
CASRNSNTEAFF
TGTGCCAGCAGAAACTCGAACACTGAAGCTTTCTTT
>TRBV25-1|.|14|.|TRBJ1-1
CASSLGAFTDEAFF
TGTGCCAGCTCGTTGGGGGCATTCACCGATGAAGCTTTCTTT
>TRBV19|TRBD2|16|.|TRBJ2-7
CAGEGRRTSGSYEQYF
TGTGCCGGAGAGGGCAGGCGGACTAGCGGCTCCTACGAGCAGTACTTC
>TRBV7-9|TRBD1|14|few|TRBJ1-1
CASSEQGWDTEAFF
TGTGCCAGCAGCGAACAGGGGTGGGACACTGAAGCTTTCTTT
>TRBV19|.|14|.|TRBJ1-4
CASSIYRESGKLFF
TGTGCCAGTAGTATATACCGGGAGAGTGGAAAACTGTTTTTT
>TRBV3-1/TRBV3-2|TRBD1|14|.|TRBJ1-1
CASSRFTGGTEAFF
TGTGCCAGCAGCCGATTCACAGGGGGCACTGAAGCTTTCTTT
>TRBV7-8|TRBD1|15|once|TRBJ1-3
CASSSRQGTGNTIYF
TGTGCCAGCAGCTCCCGACAGGGCACTGGAAACACCATATATTTT
>TRBV28|.|12|.|TRBJ1-6
CASSIAGLTLHF
TGTGCCAGCAGTATAGCAGGGTTAACCCTCCACTTT
>TRBV28|.|16|.|TRBJ2-5
CASSNNFRVMEETQYF
TGTGCCAGCAGCAACAACTTCAGGGTTATGGAAGAGACCCAGTACTTC
>TRBV28|TRBD2|14|.|TRBJ2-7
CASSILADSYEQYF
TGTGCCAGCAGTATACTAGCGGACTCCTACGAGCAGTACTTC
>TRBV19|.|16|.|TRBJ1-5
CASSIAGFSSNQPQHF
TGTGCCAGTAGTATAGCCGGGTTTTCCAGCAATCAGCCCCAGCATTTT
>TRBV29-1|.|14|.|TRBJ2-3
CSVGSGSSTDTQYF
TGCAGCGTTGGTAGCGGCTCTAGCACAGATACGCAGTATTTT
>TRBV5-6|.|14|.|TRBJ1-5
CASSLGYSNQPQHF
TGTGCCAGCAGCTTGGGCTATAGCAATCAGCCCCAGCATTTT
>TRBV19|.|14|.|TRBJ1-5
CASSVTGKDQPQHF
TGTGCCAGTAGTGTAACGGGGAAGGATCAGCCCCAGCATTTT
>TRBV10-3|.|15|.|TRBJ2-7
CAIRGGQLISYEQYF
TGTGCCATCAGAGGTGGACAGCTTATCTCCTACGAGCAGTACTTC
>TRBV7-9|.|14|.|TRBJ2-1
CASSLAVSADEQFF
TGTGCCAGCAGCTTAGCGGTTAGTGCCGATGAGCAGTTCTTC
>TRBV14|.|14|few|TRBJ1-2
CASSQTPQGYGYTF
TGTGCCAGCAGCCAAACCCCCCAGGGGTATGGCTACACCTTC
>TRBV19|TRBD2|18|.|TRBJ2-7
CASSIDSSGLAGGYEQYF
TGTGCCAGTAGTATAGATTCGAGCGGACTAGCGGGGGGCTACGAGCAGTACTTC